The 3 T cell receptor beta chains below all came from one sample that was sequenced in a study of regulatory T cells in long-lasting Graves disease (dated by TCRdb to about 2021). The library was made by multiplex PCR. Sequencer: Illumina HiSeq 4000. CDR3 regions were amplified by Arm-PCR with iRepertoire HTBI primers to construct TCR beta libraries. Using fastp trimming at Q25 and MiXCR clonotype assembly, TCRdb reanalyzed the public sequencing data and kept in-frame beta chains. Every CDR3 protein is listed once, alongside the most common genes and DNA of its rows. This sample gives a few hundred thousand distinct CDR3 sequences in total; 20% of them show up just once. The ten largest account for approximately 13% of the sample. Taken with the paper, the label for time point translates to: newly diagnosed GD, antithyroid drugs for less than 3 months. For both TCR sequencing and RNA sequencing, RNA was extracted from PBMCs using TRIzol.

The sample here was peripheral blood mononuclear cells (PBMCs), taken at new diagnosis, from a patient treated with antithyroid drugs. The receptors come from a female donor with Graves disease.

In this sample, this clonotype turned up many times. The V gene is TRBV6-5, the J gene TRBJ2-5, with D perhaps TRBD1 (5 bases). Germline loops: CDR1 MNHEY, CDR2 SVGAGI. The CDR3 runs to 15 residues. Trimming shortened V by 4 bases and J by 1 base, and 13 bases separated the two germline ends. This chain's CDR3 is CASSSPQRGQETQYF. The CDR3 DNA reads TGTGCCAGCAGTTCCCCCCAAAGGGGCCAAGAGACCCAGTACTTC.

With respect to this clonotype: A junction boundary mismatches the germline segment, possibly from a read error. J is TRBJ2-1 and V is TRBV5-4; D could derive from TRBD1 or TRBD2 (6 bases each). Per the germline V gene, CDR1 is SGHNT and CDR2 is YYREEE (reference sequence). The CDR3 spans 15 residues. CDR3 region: CASSLEGGINNEQFF. In DNA form, the CDR3 reads TGTGCCAGCAGCTTGGAAGGGGGGATCAACAACGAGCAGTTCTTC.

This clonotype appeared many times. The chain is built from TRBV12-3 or TRBV12-4 and TRBJ2-2; TRBD1 is a possible D gene (6 bases). Trimming stripped 5 bases from V and 3 bases from J, with 10 bases between. The CDR3 covers 14 residues. CDR3 sequence reads: CASSPRQDTGELFF. CDR3 DNA sequence: TGTGCCAGCAGTCCACGACAGGACACCGGGGAGCTGTTTTTT.